This TCR beta chain appears in the sequencing data of a study of shared T cell receptors in the human thymus. CDR1 is SQVTM and CDR2 is ANQGSEA in the germline V gene. This CDR3 spans 13 amino acids. Trimming cost V 6 bases and J 6 bases; bases outside gene matches: 9. The repertoire was sequenced with immunoSEQ multiplex PCR; TCRdb's copy has only in-frame clones and lacks some. The table shows hundreds of thousands of clones, with approximately 87% occurring only once. The same sample was also studied in work on human thymus T cells. That study reports: As related research reported, thymic repertoires overlapped highly among unrelated individuals.

This clonotype was obtained from a boy less than two years old with a congenital heart defect. The rearrangement uses TRBV29-1 and TRBJ2-7, with 9 bases identical to TRBD1. Sequenced input: thymocytes. CDR3 protein: CSVFRQGVGEQYF. The CDR3, as DNA: TGCAGCGTCTTCAGACAGGGGGTCGGCGAGCAGTACTTC.